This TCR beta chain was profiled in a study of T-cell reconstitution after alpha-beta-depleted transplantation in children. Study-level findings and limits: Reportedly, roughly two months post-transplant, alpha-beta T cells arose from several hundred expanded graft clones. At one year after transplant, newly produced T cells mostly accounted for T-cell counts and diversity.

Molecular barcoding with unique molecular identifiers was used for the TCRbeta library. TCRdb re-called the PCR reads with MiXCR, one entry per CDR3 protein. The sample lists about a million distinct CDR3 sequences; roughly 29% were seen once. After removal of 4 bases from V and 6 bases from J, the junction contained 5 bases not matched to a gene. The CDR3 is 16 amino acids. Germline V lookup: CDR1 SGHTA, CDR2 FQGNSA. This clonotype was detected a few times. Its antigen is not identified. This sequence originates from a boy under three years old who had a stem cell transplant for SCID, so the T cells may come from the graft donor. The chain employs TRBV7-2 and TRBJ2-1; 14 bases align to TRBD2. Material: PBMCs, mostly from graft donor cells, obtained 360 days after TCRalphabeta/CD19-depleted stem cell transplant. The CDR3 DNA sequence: TGTGCCAGCAGCTACGGACTAGCGGGGGGCGGCAATGAGCAGTTCTTC. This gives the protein CASSYGLAGGGNEQFF.